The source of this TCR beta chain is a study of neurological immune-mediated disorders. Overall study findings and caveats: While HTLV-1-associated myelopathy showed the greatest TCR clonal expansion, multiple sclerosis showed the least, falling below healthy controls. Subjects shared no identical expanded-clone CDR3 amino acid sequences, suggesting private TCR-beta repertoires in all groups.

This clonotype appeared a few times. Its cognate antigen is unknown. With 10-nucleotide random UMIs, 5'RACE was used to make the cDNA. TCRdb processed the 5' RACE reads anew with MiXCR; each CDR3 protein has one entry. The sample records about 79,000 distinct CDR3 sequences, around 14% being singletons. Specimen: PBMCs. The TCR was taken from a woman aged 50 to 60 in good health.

The CDR3 DNA follows: TGCGCCAGCAGCTTGGGAAGTCGGAGCAATCAGCCCCAGCATTTT. This sequence encodes CASSLGSRSNQPQHF. The chain links TRBV5-1 to TRBJ1-5; no clear D. This CDR3 comprises 15 residues. The V and J ends lost 0 bases and 1 base respectively, with 8 bases between them. Germline-derived CDR1 and CDR2 are SGHRS and YFSETQ.